This T cell receptor beta chain was recovered during a study of blood T cells in healthy people across ages. General study results and limits: Estimates drawn from one million T cells were deemed to understate diversity.

With V trimmed by 5 bases and J by 4 bases, 2 bases remained unmatched. CDR1 and CDR2 from the germline V gene are KGHDR and SFDVKD. This CDR3 has 13 amino acids. To note about this clonotype: Its antigen is unknown.

Together with a sample-barcoded 5' primer, a J-beta primer mix was included in a second PCR lasting about 7 to 12 cycles. One entry per CDR3 protein results from TCRdb running MiXCR on the 5' RACE reads. This sample has around 1.5 million distinct CDR3 sequences, with 55% to 75% found just once. The genes are TRBV24-1 and TRBJ2-5, with TRBD2 identical over 8 bases. The sequenced sample consisted of blood. The sequence came from a man younger than 30 in good health. The CDR3 region is CATSVAGGETQYF. In nucleotides, the CDR3 is TGTGCCACCAGTGTCGCGGGGGGAGAGACCCAGTACTTC.